This entry is about one T cell receptor beta chain. Trimming took off 4 bases at V and 4 bases at J, with 14 bases between the two ends. Germline CDR1 SEHNR, CDR2 FQNEAQ (reference sequence). The CDR3 is made up of 15 amino acids. Assay used: immunoSEQ multiplex PCR; TCRdb lists only in-frame clones, some missing. The top ten clones hold 5% to 8% of a sample with tens of thousands of clones, roughly 90% of them seen once. The sample originates from a study of PD-1 and CTLA-4 blockade in melanoma. This sequence joins TRBV7-9 and TRBJ1-3, with no clear D. This receptor was identified in a human donor with melanoma. The sequenced sample was CD8+ T cells from peripheral blood, obtained from a patient given anti-PD-1 treatment. The CDR3 region has the DNA TGTGCCAGCAGCTCTCAGATGGTGAGCGGAAACACCATATATTTT. It encodes CASSSQMVSGNTIYF. Filled out from reference TRBV7-9 and TRBJ1-3, the complete variable domain reads DTGVSQNPRHKITKRGQNVTFRCDPISEHNRLYWYRQTLGQGPEFLTYFQNEAQLEKSRLLSDRFSAERPKGSFSTLEIQRTEQGDSAMYLCASSSQMVSGNTIYFGEGSWLTVV.